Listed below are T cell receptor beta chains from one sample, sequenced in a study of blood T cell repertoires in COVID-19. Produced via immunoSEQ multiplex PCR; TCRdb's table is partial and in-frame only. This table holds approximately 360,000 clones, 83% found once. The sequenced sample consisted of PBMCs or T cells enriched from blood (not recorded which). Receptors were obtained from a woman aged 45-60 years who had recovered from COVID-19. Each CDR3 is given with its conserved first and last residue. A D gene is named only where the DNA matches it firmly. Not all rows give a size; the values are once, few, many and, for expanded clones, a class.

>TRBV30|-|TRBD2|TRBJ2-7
CAWKVAGVREQYF
TGTGCCTGGAAGGTAGCGGGAGTTCGGGAGCAGTACTTC
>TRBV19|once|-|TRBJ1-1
CASSIETGRVEAFF
TGTGCCAGTAGTATAGAAACAGGGCGGGTTGAAGCTTTCTTT
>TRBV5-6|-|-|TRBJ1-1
CASGSLGKGSEAFF
TGTGCCAGCGGTTCCCTCGGGAAAGGTTCTGAAGCTTTCTTT
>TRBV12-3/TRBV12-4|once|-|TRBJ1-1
CASSPLGGTEAFF
TGTGCCAGCAGTCCCCTAGGGGGCACTGAAGCTTTCTTT
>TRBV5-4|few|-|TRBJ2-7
CASSFRYSYEQYF
TGTGCCAGCAGCTTCCGGTACTCCTACGAGCAGTACTTC
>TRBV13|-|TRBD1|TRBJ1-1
CASSSDRSIAFF
TGTGCCAGCAGCTCGGACAGGTCTATCGCTTTCTTT
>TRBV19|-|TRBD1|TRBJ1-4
CASSSGQGVSLSEKLFF
TGTGCCAGTAGTAGCGGTCAGGGGGTGAGCCTGAGTGAAAAACTGTTTTTT
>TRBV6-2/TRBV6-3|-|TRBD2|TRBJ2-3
CASSPGLAGRKSTDTQYF
TGTGCCAGCAGTCCGGGACTAGCGGGGAGAAAAAGCACAGATACGCAGTATTTT
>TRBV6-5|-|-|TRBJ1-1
CASRTDRLNTEAFF
TGTGCCAGCAGGACCGACAGATTAAACACTGAAGCTTTCTTT
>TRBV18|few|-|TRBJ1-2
CASSPIGRVEGYTF
TGTGCCAGCTCACCAATCGGCAGGGTGGAGGGCTACACCTTC